This T cell receptor beta chain derives from a study of T cells in Graves' hyperthyroidism and ophthalmopathy. Study context: Upon initial diagnosis and before any treatment, peripheral blood was collected.

Overall study results and limits: Within blood appeared most thyroid clonotypes that had expanded above 0.001.

From RNA transcripts, TCR beta CDR3 regions were amplified. The TCR CDR3 first-round RT-PCR relied on the HTBI primer set. TCRdb itself ran the multiplex PCR reads through MiXCR, one entry per CDR3 protein. The sample carries about 59,000 distinct CDR3 sequences, roughly 58% recorded once. About this clonotype itself: Its target is unknown.

Subjects with ophthalmopathy showed a Clinical Activity Score no lower than 3, a NOSPECS grade no lower than 4, and a duration shorter than 3 months. Diagnosis relied on clinical symptoms, serum thyroxine and TRAb, thyroid ultrasound and orbital computed tomography. V was cut by 5 bases and J by 3 bases, with 13 bases left in between. The CDR3 runs 15 residues. This chain uses TRBV12-3 or TRBV12-4 with TRBJ2-2; possible D gene TRBD1, 5 bases. Sequencing was done on a sample of blood. This TCR was sampled from a woman aged 60-70 years with Graves' ophthalmopathy. The CDR3 loop reads CASSQGIGDTGELFF. CDR3 DNA sequence: TGTGCCAGCAGTCAAGGAATAGGGGACACCGGGGAGCTGTTTTTT.